A selection of T cell receptor beta chains follows, all from one sample in a study of human T cells and chemical hapten exposure. TCRdb called the RACE reads again in MiXCR, with one record for every CDR3 protein. Of roughly 69,000 distinct CDR3 sequences listed, roughly 11% are singletons. The sequencing used whole blood, collected in connection with sensitization to the hapten diphenylcyclopropenone (DPC). The source of these receptors is a woman aged 25 to 39 with alopecia areata. Some clones in this sample may be carry-over from other donors' samples. Each CDR3 is given with its conserved first and last residue. A D gene is named only where the DNA matches it firmly. The size field is filled for only some rows; it gives once, few, many or a size class.

V: TRBV7-9; size: many; J: TRBJ2-2; D: -; DNA: TGTGCCAGCAGCTTAACGGCTGTCAGCGGGGAGCTGTTTTTT; CDR3: CASSLTAVSGELFF
V: TRBV5-1; size: few; J: TRBJ2-3; D: -; DNA: TGCGCCAGCAGCTTGGGAGGGCTCACAGATACGCAGTATTTT; CDR3: CASSLGGLTDTQYF
V: TRBV5-1; size: -; J: TRBJ2-7; D: -; DNA: TGCGCCAGCAGCTTGCCCACCGCCTACGAGCAGTACTTC; CDR3: CASSLPTAYEQYF
V: TRBV11-2; size: -; J: TRBJ2-3; D: TRBD2; DNA: TGTGCCAGCAGCTTAGTATGGAGTACTAGCGGGAGAGGCGATACGCAGTATTTT; CDR3: CASSLVWSTSGRGDTQYF
V: TRBV4-2; size: many; J: TRBJ2-3; D: TRBD2; DNA: TGTGCCAGCAGCCAAGATCTAGCGGGGGGCACAGATACGCAGTATTTT; CDR3: CASSQDLAGGTDTQYF
V: TRBV9; size: -; J: TRBJ1-4; D: TRBD1; DNA: TGTGCCAGCAGCGCGTTACCGGGACAGGGGAATGAAAAACTGTTTTTT; CDR3: CASSALPGQGNEKLFF
V: TRBV27; size: many; J: TRBJ2-5; D: -; DNA: TGTGCCAGCAGTTGGGACGGGTCCCAGAGGGAGACCCAGTACTTC; CDR3: CASSWDGSQRETQYF
V: TRBV30; size: few; J: TRBJ2-1; D: TRBD2; DNA: TGTGCCTGGACTAGCGGGCGGGAGCAGTTCTTC; CDR3: CAWTSGREQFF
V: TRBV9; size: many; J: TRBJ1-5; D: -; DNA: TGTGCCAGCAGCGTAGGGTTGTCTCAGCCCCAGCATTTT; CDR3: CASSVGLSQPQHF
V: TRBV12-3/TRBV12-4; size: many; J: TRBJ1-4; D: TRBD1; DNA: TGTGCCAGCAGATCGACAGGGAAGGCCGGCGAAAAACTGTTTTTT; CDR3: CASRSTGKAGEKLFF
V: TRBV7-3; size: few; J: TRBJ2-3; D: -; DNA: TGTGCCAGCAGCTTATCGTCGCAGGCAAATACGCAGTATTTT; CDR3: CASSLSSQANTQYF
V: TRBV7-2; size: -; J: TRBJ1-2; D: -; DNA: TGTGCCAGCAGCTCAGGGTCAGATGGCTACACCTTC; CDR3: CASSSGSDGYTF
V: TRBV6-5; size: -; J: TRBJ1-3; D: -; DNA: TGTGCCAGCAGGACCGGGATCTCTGGAAACACCATATATTTT; CDR3: CASRTGISGNTIYF
V: TRBV13; size: -; J: TRBJ1-2; D: -; DNA: TGTGCCAGCAGCTCCCAGGAGGGCCCCTATGGCTACACCTTC; CDR3: CASSSQEGPYGYTF
V: TRBV7-3; size: once; J: TRBJ2-2; D: -; DNA: TGTGCCAGCAGCCCCGGGCCCGTCAACACCGGGGAGCTGTTTTTT; CDR3: CASSPGPVNTGELFF
V: TRBV5-1; size: many; J: TRBJ2-7; D: -; DNA: TGCGCCAGCAGGGGGACTCTTTCCTACGAGCAGTACTTC; CDR3: CASRGTLSYEQYF
V: TRBV4-3; size: many; J: TRBJ1-6; D: -; DNA: TGCGCCAGCAGATCGGGGGACATACGGGCACCCCTCCACTTT; CDR3: CASRSGDIRAPLHF
V: TRBV5-1; size: many; J: TRBJ2-1; D: -; DNA: TGCGCCAGCAGCTTGTCGGCGGGGGCGAACAATGAGCAGTTCTTC; CDR3: CASSLSAGANNEQFF
V: TRBV7-9; size: many; J: TRBJ1-5; D: TRBD1; DNA: TGTGCCAGCAGCATACCCGGGACAGGACAGCCCTATAGCAATCAGCCCCAGCATTTT; CDR3: CASSIPGTGQPYSNQPQHF
V: TRBV7-3; size: -; J: TRBJ2-1; D: -; DNA: TGTGCCAGCAGCACAAACGAGGACAATGGGCAGTTCTTC; CDR3: CASSTNEDNGQFF
V: TRBV20-1; size: -; J: TRBJ2-2; D: TRBD2; DNA: TGCAGTGCTACTAGCGGGAGGATATCTGGGGAGCTGTTTTTT; CDR3: CSATSGRISGELFF
V: TRBV5-6; size: few; J: TRBJ2-7; D: -; DNA: TGTGCCAGCACCACGGACTTCACCTACGAGCAGTACTTC; CDR3: CASTTDFTYEQYF
V: TRBV28; size: -; J: TRBJ2-7; D: TRBD1; DNA: TGTGCCAGCCGACAGGGCATCTACGAGCAGTACTTC; CDR3: CASRQGIYEQYF
V: TRBV24-1; size: -; J: TRBJ2-5; D: -; DNA: TGTGCCACCAGTGATTTGTATTCAGAGACCCAGTACTTC; CDR3: CATSDLYSETQYF
V: TRBV5-1; size: few; J: TRBJ2-5; D: TRBD2; DNA: TGCGCCAGCAGCTTACAGACTAGCGTGGAGACCCAGTACTTC; CDR3: CASSLQTSVETQYF
V: TRBV3-1; size: few; J: TRBJ2-7; D: -; DNA: TGTGCCAGCAGCCTCCAGGGCAACGAGCAGTACTTC; CDR3: CASSLQGNEQYF
V: TRBV9; size: many; J: TRBJ2-4; D: -; DNA: TGTGCCAGCAGCCCAGAAGGATCAGGGTATCGCATTCAGTACTTC; CDR3: CASSPEGSGYRIQYF
V: TRBV20-1; size: many; J: TRBJ2-3; D: -; DNA: TGCAGTGCTAGATACCTGGACAGCCAAACATCCTCTAGCACAGATACGCAGTATTTT; CDR3: CSARYLDSQTSSSTDTQYF
V: TRBV7-2; size: few; J: TRBJ2-6; D: TRBD1; DNA: TGTGCCAGCAGCTTAGTCCGAGGGGGCGCCGGGGCCAACGTCCTGACTTTC; CDR3: CASSLVRGGAGANVLTF
V: TRBV28; size: -; J: TRBJ1-2; D: TRBD1; DNA: TGTGCCAGCAGCGAGGCGGGGACAGGGAGTAGCTATGGCTACACCTTC; CDR3: CASSEAGTGSSYGYTF
V: TRBV3-1; size: many; J: TRBJ2-7; D: -; DNA: TGTGCCAGCAGCCAAGAGATAAACAGGGTGGACGAGCAGTACTTC; CDR3: CASSQEINRVDEQYF
V: TRBV18; size: many; J: TRBJ1-5; D: -; DNA: TGTGCCAGCTCACCACCAGGCAGCGTGGATCAGCCCCAGCATTTT; CDR3: CASSPPGSVDQPQHF
V: TRBV19; size: -; J: TRBJ2-3; D: TRBD2; DNA: TGTGCCAGTAGTCCCGTGGGACTAGCAGGGATCATGACAGATACGCAGTATTTT; CDR3: CASSPVGLAGIMTDTQYF
V: TRBV20-1; size: many; J: TRBJ2-1; D: TRBD2; DNA: TGCAGTGCTAGAGATTACCTAGCGGGGGGTAATGAGCAGTTCTTC; CDR3: CSARDYLAGGNEQFF
V: TRBV4-1; size: -; J: TRBJ2-6; D: -; DNA: TGCGCCAGCAACCGACCTGGGCGGGGCGGTGGGGCCAACGTCCTGACTTTC; CDR3: CASNRPGRGGGANVLTF
V: TRBV29-1; size: -; J: TRBJ2-1; D: TRBD2; DNA: TGCAGCGCTTCGGAACTAGCGGGGAATGAGCAGTTCTTC; CDR3: CSASELAGNEQFF
V: TRBV20-1; size: -; J: TRBJ1-1; D: -; DNA: TGCAGTGCTAGAGGGAACACTGAAGCTTTCTTT; CDR3: CSARGNTEAFF
V: TRBV30; size: many; J: TRBJ1-1; D: -; DNA: TGTGCCTGGAGTGTACCGCCGAACACTGAAGCTTTCTTT; CDR3: CAWSVPPNTEAFF
V: TRBV4-3; size: many; J: TRBJ2-2; D: -; DNA: TGCGCCAGCAGCCAAGAATCCAGGGGCTTCTCGAACACCGGGGAGCTGTTTTTT; CDR3: CASSQESRGFSNTGELFF
V: TRBV5-1; size: -; J: TRBJ2-5; D: -; DNA: TGCGCCTGCAGCTTGGATGAGACCCAGTACTTC; CDR3: CACSLDETQYF